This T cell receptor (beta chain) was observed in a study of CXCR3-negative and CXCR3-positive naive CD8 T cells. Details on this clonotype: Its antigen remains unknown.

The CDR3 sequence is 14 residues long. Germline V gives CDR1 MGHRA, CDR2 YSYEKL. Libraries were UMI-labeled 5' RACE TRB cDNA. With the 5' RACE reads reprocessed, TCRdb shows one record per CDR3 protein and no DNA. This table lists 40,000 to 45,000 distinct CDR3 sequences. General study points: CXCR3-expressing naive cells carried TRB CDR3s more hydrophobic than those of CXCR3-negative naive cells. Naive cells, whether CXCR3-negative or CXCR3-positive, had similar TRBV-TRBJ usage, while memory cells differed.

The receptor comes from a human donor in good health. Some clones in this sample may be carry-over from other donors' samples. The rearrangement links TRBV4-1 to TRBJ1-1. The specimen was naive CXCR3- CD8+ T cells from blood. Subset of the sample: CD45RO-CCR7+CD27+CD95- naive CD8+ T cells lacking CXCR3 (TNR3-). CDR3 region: CASSYRDGGTEAFF.